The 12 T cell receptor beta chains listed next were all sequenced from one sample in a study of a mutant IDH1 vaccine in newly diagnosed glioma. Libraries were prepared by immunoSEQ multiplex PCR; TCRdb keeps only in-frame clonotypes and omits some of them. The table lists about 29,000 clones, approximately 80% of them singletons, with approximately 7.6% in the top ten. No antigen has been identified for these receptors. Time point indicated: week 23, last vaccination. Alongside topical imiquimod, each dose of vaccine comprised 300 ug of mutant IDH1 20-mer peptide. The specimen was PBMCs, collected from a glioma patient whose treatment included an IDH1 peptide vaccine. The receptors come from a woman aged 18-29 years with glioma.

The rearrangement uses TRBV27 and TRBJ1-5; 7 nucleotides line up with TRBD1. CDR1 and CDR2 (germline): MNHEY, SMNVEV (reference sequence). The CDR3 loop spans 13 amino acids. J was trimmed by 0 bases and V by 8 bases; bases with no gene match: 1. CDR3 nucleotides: TGTGCCAGCCGGGACAGTAGCAATCAGCCCCAGCATTTT. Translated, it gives CASRDSSNQPQHF.

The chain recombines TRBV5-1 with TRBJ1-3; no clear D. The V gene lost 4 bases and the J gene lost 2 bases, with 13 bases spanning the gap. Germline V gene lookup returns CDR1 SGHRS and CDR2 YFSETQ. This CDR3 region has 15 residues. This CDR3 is CASSNSRIPGNTIYF. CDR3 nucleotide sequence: TGCGCCAGCAGCAATTCGAGAATTCCTGGAAACACCATATATTTT.

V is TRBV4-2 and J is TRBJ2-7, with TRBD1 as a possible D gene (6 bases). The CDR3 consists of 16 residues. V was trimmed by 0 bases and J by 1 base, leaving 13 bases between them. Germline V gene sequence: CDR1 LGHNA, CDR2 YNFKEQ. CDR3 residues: CASSQEQGLSSYEQYF. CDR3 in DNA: TGTGCCAGCAGCCAAGAACAGGGTTTGTCGTCCTACGAGCAGTACTTC.

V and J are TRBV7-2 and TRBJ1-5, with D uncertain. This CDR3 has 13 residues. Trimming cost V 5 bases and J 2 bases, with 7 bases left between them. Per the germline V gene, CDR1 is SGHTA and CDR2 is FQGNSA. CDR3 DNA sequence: TGTGCCAGCAGCCCCGGTGGCAATCAGCCCCAGCATTTT. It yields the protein CASSPGGNQPQHF. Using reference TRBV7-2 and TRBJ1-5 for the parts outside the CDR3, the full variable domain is GAGVSQSPSNKVTEKGKDVELRCDPISGHTALYWYRQSLGQGLEFLIYFQGNSAPDKSGLPSDRFSAERTGGSVSTLTIQRTQQEDSAVYLCASSPGGNQPQHFGDGTRLSIL.

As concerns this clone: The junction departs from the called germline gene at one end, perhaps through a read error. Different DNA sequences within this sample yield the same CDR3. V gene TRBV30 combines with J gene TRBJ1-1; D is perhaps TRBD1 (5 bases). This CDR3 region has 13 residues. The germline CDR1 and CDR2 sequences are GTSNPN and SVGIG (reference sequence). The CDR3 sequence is CAWSVLGVAEAFF. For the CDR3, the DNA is TGTGCCTGGAGTGTCCTAGGGGTAGCCGAAGCTTTTTTT.

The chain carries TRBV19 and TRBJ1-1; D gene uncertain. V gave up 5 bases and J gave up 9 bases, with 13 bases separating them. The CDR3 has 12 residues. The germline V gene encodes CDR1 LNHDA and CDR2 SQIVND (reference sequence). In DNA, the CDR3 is TGTGCCAGTAGTTTCTTGGCCGATCAAGCTTTCTTT. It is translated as CASSFLADQAFF.

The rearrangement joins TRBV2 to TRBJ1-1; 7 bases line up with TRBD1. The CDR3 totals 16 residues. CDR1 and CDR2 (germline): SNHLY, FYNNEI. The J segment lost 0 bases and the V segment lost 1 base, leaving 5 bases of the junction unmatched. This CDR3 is CASSEVGRGMNTEAFF. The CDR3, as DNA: TGTGCCAGCAGTGAAGTAGGCAGGGGGATGAACACTGAAGCTTTCTTT. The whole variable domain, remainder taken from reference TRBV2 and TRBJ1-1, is EPEVTQTPSHQVTQMGQEVILRCVPISNHLYFYWYRQILGQKVEFLVSFYNNEISEKSEIFDDQFSVERPDGSNFTLKIRSTKLEDSAMYFCASSEVGRGMNTEAFFGQGTRLTVV.

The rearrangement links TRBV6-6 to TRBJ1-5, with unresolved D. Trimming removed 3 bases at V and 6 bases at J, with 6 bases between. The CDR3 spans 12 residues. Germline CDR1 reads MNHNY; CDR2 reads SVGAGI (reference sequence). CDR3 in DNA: TGTGCCAGCAGTTATCTAGGTCAGCCCCAGCATTTT. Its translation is CASSYLGQPQHF.

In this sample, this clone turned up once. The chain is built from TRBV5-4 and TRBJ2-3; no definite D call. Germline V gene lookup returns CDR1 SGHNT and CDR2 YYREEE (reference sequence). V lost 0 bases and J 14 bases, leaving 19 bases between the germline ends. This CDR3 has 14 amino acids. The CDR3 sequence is CASSLGTGPQPRYF. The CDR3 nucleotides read TGTGCCAGCAGCTTGGGGACCGGCCCGCAACCACGGTATTTT.

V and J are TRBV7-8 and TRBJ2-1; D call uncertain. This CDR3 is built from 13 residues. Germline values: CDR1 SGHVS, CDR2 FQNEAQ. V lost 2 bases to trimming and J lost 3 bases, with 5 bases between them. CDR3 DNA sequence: TGTGCCAGCAGCTTAAGCAACTACAATGAGCAGTTCTTC. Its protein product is CASSLSNYNEQFF.

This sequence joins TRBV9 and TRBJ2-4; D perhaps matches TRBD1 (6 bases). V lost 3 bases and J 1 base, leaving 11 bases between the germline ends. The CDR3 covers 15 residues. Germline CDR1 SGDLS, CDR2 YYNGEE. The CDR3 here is CASSDQGLAKNIQYF. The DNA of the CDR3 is TGTGCCAGCAGCGACCAGGGGCTTGCCAAAAACATTCAGTACTTC.

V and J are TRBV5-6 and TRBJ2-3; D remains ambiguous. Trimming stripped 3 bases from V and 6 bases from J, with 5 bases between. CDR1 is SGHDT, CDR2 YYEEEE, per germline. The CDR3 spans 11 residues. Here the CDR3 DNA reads TGTGCCAGCAGCTCCTCGGATACGCAGTATTTT. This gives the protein CASSSSDTQYF.